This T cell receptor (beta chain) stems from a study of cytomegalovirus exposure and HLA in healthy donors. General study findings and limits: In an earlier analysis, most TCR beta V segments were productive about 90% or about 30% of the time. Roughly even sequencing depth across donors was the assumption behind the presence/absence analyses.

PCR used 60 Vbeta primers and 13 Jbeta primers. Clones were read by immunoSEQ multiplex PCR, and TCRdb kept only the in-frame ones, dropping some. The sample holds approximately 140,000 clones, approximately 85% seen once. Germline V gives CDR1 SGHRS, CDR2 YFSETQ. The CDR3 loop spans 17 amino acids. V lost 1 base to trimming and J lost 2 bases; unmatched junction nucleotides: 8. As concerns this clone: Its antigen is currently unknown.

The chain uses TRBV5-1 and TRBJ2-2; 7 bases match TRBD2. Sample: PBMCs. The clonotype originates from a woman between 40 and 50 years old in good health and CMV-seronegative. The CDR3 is CASSLWGTTLNTGELFF. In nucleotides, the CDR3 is TGCGCCAGCAGCTTGTGGGGGACTACCCTTAACACCGGGGAGCTGTTTTTT.